Listed below are T cell receptor beta chains from one sample, sequenced in a study of beta chain features in type 1 diabetes. Using immunoSEQ multiplex PCR, the repertoire was profiled, and TCRdb retains in-frame clones only, with some absent. The table records hundreds of thousands of clones, less than 20% of them present only once. The sequenced sample was naive CD4+ T cells from blood. These receptors were collected from a man aged 18 to 30 in good health. The CDR3 runs from the conserved cysteine through the conserved F or W. The order of the fields is clone size, J gene, V gene, D gene, CDR3 DNA, CDR3 protein. D genes are given only for firm matches. The size of a clone is reported for some rows only, either as once, few or many, or as a class for expanded clones.

- TRBJ2-6 TRBV7-2 - TGTGCCAGCAGCTTTCACTCTGGGGCCAACGTCCTGACTTTC CASSFHSGANVLTF
few TRBJ1-4 TRBV5-1 - TGCGCCAGCAGGGAGGGTGCAACTAATGAAAAACTGTTTTTT CASREGATNEKLFF
- TRBJ2-5 TRBV7-3 TRBD1 TGTGCCAGCAGCCTTGACAGGGTAGAAGAGACCCAGTACTTC CASSLDRVEETQYF
few TRBJ1-4 TRBV5-1 TRBD1 TGCGCCAGCAGCTCCCAGGGGGCGACTAATGAAAAACTGTTTTTT CASSSQGATNEKLFF
- TRBJ1-5 TRBV7-9 TRBD1 TGTGCCAGCAGCTTACAGGGGACAGGCCCCAATCAGCCCCAGCATTTT CASSLQGTGPNQPQHF
- TRBJ1-1 TRBV5-8 - TGTGCCAGCAGACAAGGGACCTTCGAGAACACTGAAGCTTTCTTT CASRQGTFENTEAFF
- TRBJ1-3 TRBV29-1 - TGCAGCGTTGGTCAGAGGTCTGGAAACACCATATATTTT CSVGQRSGNTIYF
- TRBJ2-5 TRBV5-1 - TGTGCCAGCAGCGCGGGACAGATTCAAGAGACCCAGTACTTC CASSAGQIQETQYF
- TRBJ2-5 TRBV18 - TGTGCCAGCTCACCATTGGGCGGACCCCAAGAGACCCAGTACTTC CASSPLGGPQETQYF
few TRBJ2-3 TRBV9 - TGTGCCAGCAGCAGGGAGACGGGCACAGATACGCAGTATTTT CASSRETGTDTQYF
few TRBJ1-6 TRBV6-5 - TGTGCCAGCAGTTACTCAACAGTTGCTAATTCACCCCTCCACTTT CASSYSTVANSPLHF
- TRBJ2-7 TRBV6-1 TRBD1 TGTGCCAGCGCTCCTGGGACAGCCGATTCCTACGAGCAGTACTTC CASAPGTADSYEQYF
- TRBJ2-3 TRBV29-1 - TGCAGCGTTGAAGATCCCGGCCCGGGCACAGATACGCAGTATTTT CSVEDPGPGTDTQYF